Shown below are 24 T cell receptor beta chains from a single sample sequenced in a study of shared clonotypes between healthy human individuals. Sequenced by immunoSEQ multiplex PCR; TCRdb stores in-frame clones only, minus some. The table has around 500,000 clones, roughly 85% seen once. The specimen sequenced was PBMCs. These receptors all stem from a woman aged 35 to 49 in good health. Some clones in this sample may be carry-over from other donors' samples.

The chain joins TRBV2 to TRBJ2-7; no firm D call. This CDR3 contains 12 residues. Germline CDR1 is SNHLY and CDR2 is FYNNEI. With 8 bases removed from V and 5 bases from J, the gap between germline ends came to 13 bases. The CDR3 coding sequence is TGTGCCAGCTGGGCAAGATTAAACGAGCAGTACTTC. It translates to CASWARLNEQYF.

The J gene is TRBJ2-1, the V gene TRBV14; D might be TRBD1 (6 bases). This CDR3 spans 13 amino acids. The V gene's germline CDR1 is SGHDN and CDR2 FVKESK. V was pared by 8 bases and J by 4 bases, with 12 bases between. The CDR3, as DNA: TGTGCCAGCGGCCGGGACACTTACAATGAGCAGTTCTTC. Its translation: CASGRDTYNEQFF. The variable domain in full, with the rest retrieved from reference TRBV14 and TRBJ2-1, is EAGVTQFPSHSVIEKGQTVTLRCDPISGHDNLYWYRRVMGKEIKFLLHFVKESKQDESGMPNNRFLAERTGGTYSTLKVQPAELEDSGVYFCASGRDTYNEQFFGPGTRLTVL.

The chain links TRBV10-3 to TRBJ2-7; 7 bases match TRBD1. Germline V gives CDR1 ENHRY, CDR2 SYGVKD. CDR3 length equals 14 residues. J lost 0 bases, V lost 5 bases, and 4 bases had no gene match. The CDR3 sequence: CAISYRGLSYEQYF. CDR3 bases: TGTGCCATCAGTTACAGGGGCCTCTCCTACGAGCAGTACTTC.

This clone occurred once. J is TRBJ2-5 and V is TRBV18; perhaps TRBD2 as D (6 bases). The V gene's germline CDR1 is KGHSH and CDR2 LQKENI. With 2 bases removed from V and 7 bases from J, the gap between germline ends came to 14 bases. There are 14 residues in the CDR3. The CDR3 DNA is TGTGCCAGCTCACCAGGGACTGACACAGGGACCCAGTACTTC. Translating gives CASSPGTDTGTQYF.

CDR3 nucleotides: TGTGCCAGCAGGAAAGACAGTGCAACTAATGAAAAACTGTTTTTT. Protein product: CASRKDSATNEKLFF. This chain links TRBV2 with TRBJ1-4, with D maybe TRBD1 (5 bases). Per the germline V gene, CDR1 is SNHLY and CDR2 is FYNNEI. The CDR3 totals 15 residues. The V end lost 6 bases, the J end lost 0 bases, and 11 bases lay between the germline ends.

V is TRBV6-1 and J is TRBJ2-3, with D tentatively TRBD2 (6 bases). This CDR3 spans 16 amino acids. Germline V gene lookup returns CDR1 MNHNS and CDR2 SASEGT. With 2 bases removed from V and 2 bases from J, the gap between germline ends came to 14 bases. The CDR3: CASSEYYRESTDTQYF. CDR3 in DNA: TGTGCCAGCAGTGAATATTATCGGGAGTCCACAGATACGCAGTATTTT.

As to this clone: Other DNA sequences in the same sample also yield this CDR3. The V and J genes are TRBV11-2 and TRBJ2-1; 10 nucleotides match TRBD2. V shed 4 bases, J shed 3 bases, and the junction held 3 bases outside the gene matches. The CDR3 extends over 15 amino acids. CDR1 is SGHAT, CDR2 FQNNGV, per germline. The CDR3 spells CASSSGLAVYNEQFF. The CDR3 region has the DNA TGTGCCAGCAGCTCTGGACTAGCGGTCTACAATGAGCAGTTCTTC.

J is TRBJ2-3 and V is TRBV5-6, with a weak D call TRBD2 (5 bases). Trimming stripped 4 bases from V and 2 bases from J, with 11 bases between. Per the germline V gene, CDR1 is SGHDT and CDR2 is YYEEEE. The CDR3 has 14 amino acids. In DNA, the CDR3 is TGTGCCAGCAGCGCGGGCCCCTTCACAGATACGCAGTATTTT. This encodes CASSAGPFTDTQYF.

The chain combines TRBV7-9 with TRBJ2-3, with 9 bases matching TRBD2. The V gene's germline CDR1 is SEHNR and CDR2 FQNEAQ (reference sequence). V shed 5 bases, J shed 0 bases, and the junction held 3 bases outside the gene matches. There are 15 residues in the CDR3. The CDR3 reads CASSPGLASTDTQYF. The CDR3 region has the DNA TGTGCCAGCAGCCCGGGACTAGCTAGCACAGATACGCAGTATTTT.

The gene calls are TRBV9 and TRBJ2-1; D possibly corresponds to TRBD2 (6 bases). CDR1 and CDR2 from the germline V gene are SGDLS and YYNGEE. This CDR3 is 15 amino acids long. Trimming shortened V by 0 bases and J by 7 bases, and 14 bases separated the two germline ends. The DNA of the CDR3 is TGTGCCAGCAGCGTAGGTGGAGGGTTAACTAATGAGCAGTTCTTC. As protein: CASSVGGGLTNEQFF. Based on the CDR3 plus reference TRBV9 and TRBJ2-1, the full variable domain is DSGVTQTPKHLITATGQRVTLRCSPRSGDLSVYWYQQSLDQGLQFLIQYYNGEERAKGNILERFSAQQFPDLHSELNLSSLELGDSALYFCASSVGGGLTNEQFFGPGTRLTVL.

The genes are TRBV5-1 and TRBJ1-2; 7 bases fit TRBD1. The CDR3 loop spans 15 amino acids. The trim removed 4 bases at V and 4 bases at J, leaving 10 bases unmatched. Germline loops: CDR1 SGHRS, CDR2 YFSETQ. CDR3 amino acids: CASSAEGGAGYGYTF. The CDR3 DNA reads as TGCGCCAGCAGCGCCGAAGGGGGCGCCGGCTATGGCTACACCTTC.

The gene calls are TRBV18 and TRBJ2-1; a weak D match, TRBD2 (6 bases). CDR1 is KGHSH and CDR2 is LQKENI in the germline V gene. The CDR3 runs to 17 residues. V lost 3 bases and J lost 2, with 17 bases in between. In nucleotides, the CDR3 is TGTGCCAGCTCACCGATACTACTAGCTCCCCCCTACAATGAGCAGTTCTTC. As protein: CASSPILLAPPYNEQFF.

The genes are TRBV11-3 and TRBJ2-1, with 8 nucleotides matching TRBD2. There are 15 residues in the CDR3. Looked up from germline, CDR1 is SGHNT and CDR2 is YENEEA. J lost 8 bases, V lost 4 bases, and 10 bases had no gene match. CDR3 protein: CASSSGGAQNDEQFF. The CDR3, as DNA: TGTGCCAGCAGCTCCGGGGGGGCCCAAAACGATGAGCAGTTCTTC.

V gene TRBV4-1 combines with J gene TRBJ2-7; TRBD2 might be the D (5 bases). The germline V and J ends were trimmed by 0 bases and 3 bases, with 9 bases remaining between them. The length of the CDR3 is 14 residues. From germline, CDR1 is MGHRA and CDR2 YSYEKL. CDR3 protein: CASSQEPGSYEQYF. DNA for the CDR3: TGCGCCAGCAGCCAAGAGCCGGGGAGCTACGAGCAGTACTTC.

Turning to this clone: A clone one base away is much larger, so this may be a read error. The chain joins TRBV30 to TRBJ1-4; D perhaps matches TRBD1 (6 bases). The CDR3 covers 16 residues. Germline CDR1 is GTSNPN and CDR2 is SVGIG (reference sequence). The V and J ends lost 2 bases and 13 bases respectively, with 26 bases between them. This CDR3 reads CAWSRGGGFGEGRLFF. The CDR3 nucleotides read TGTGCCTGGAGTAGAGGGGGAGGTTTCGGAGAGGGGAGACTGTTTTTT.

The chain recombines TRBV28 with TRBJ2-3, with TRBD2 matching over 7 bases. The CDR3 runs 15 residues. Germline V lookup: CDR1 MDHEN, CDR2 SYDVKM. After removal of 6 bases from V and 7 bases from J, the junction contained 13 bases not matched to a gene. Here the CDR3 reads CASSPPGGSLNTQYF. The CDR3 coding sequence is TGTGCCAGCAGCCCGCCCGGGGGGAGCCTAAATACGCAGTATTTT.

This clone was observed a few times. The chain carries TRBV16 and TRBJ1-1; no definite D call. With 4 bases removed from V and 4 bases from J, the gap between germline ends came to 16 bases. The CDR3 runs 15 residues. CDR1 is KGHSY, CDR2 FQNENV, per germline. The CDR3 protein is CASSPLLRVGTEAFF. The CDR3 bases are TGTGCCAGCAGCCCTTTACTGAGGGTCGGCACTGAAGCTTTCTTT.

The V call is TRBV5-4, the J call TRBJ2-7; 7 nucleotides match TRBD1. V dropped 2 bases and J dropped 3; count of bases not matched to a gene: 5. CDR1 SGHNT and CDR2 YYREEE come from the germline V gene (reference sequence). This CDR3 is 14 amino acids long. As DNA, the CDR3 is TGTGCCAGCAGCTTTTGGGACAGAAACTACGAGCAGTACTTC. As protein: CASSFWDRNYEQYF.

This chain joins TRBV2 and TRBJ2-6, with D perhaps TRBD1 (6 bases). The germline gives CDR1 SNHLY, CDR2 FYNNEI. V lost 6 bases, J lost 2 bases, and 11 bases lay in between. This CDR3 is 15 amino acids long. CDR3: CASRNRVTGANVLTF. CDR3 nucleotides: TGTGCCAGCAGGAACAGGGTGACTGGGGCCAACGTCCTGACTTTC.

Worth noting for this clone: Other DNA variants within this sample encode the same CDR3. The chain's CDR3 is CSARVYEQYF. Written as DNA, the CDR3 is TGCAGTGCGAGGGTCTACGAGCAGTACTTC. This chain joins TRBV20-1 and TRBJ2-7, with D perhaps matching TRBD2 (5 bases). Trimming took 6 bases from V and 3 from J, leaving 6 bases between them. The CDR3 runs to 10 residues. Looked up from germline, CDR1 is DFQATT and CDR2 is SNEGSKA (reference sequence).

The chain joins TRBV11-3 to TRBJ2-3, with D perhaps matching TRBD2 (6 bases). CDR1 is SGHNT, CDR2 YENEEA, per germline. The CDR3 totals 16 residues. V gave up 1 base and J gave up 2 bases, with 13 bases separating them. The CDR3 nucleotides are TGTGCCAGCAGCTTAGGACTAGAACCATACACAGATACGCAGTATTTT. This sequence encodes CASSLGLEPYTDTQYF.

V usage is TRBV30 and J usage is TRBJ2-7; tentatively, D is TRBD1 or TRBD2 (6 bases each). CDR1 is GTSNPN, CDR2 SVGIG, per germline (reference sequence). Trimming pared 5 bases from V and 3 bases from J, leaving 17 bases between. There are 14 residues in the CDR3. CDR3 amino acids: CAWGRRGGLYEQYF. CDR3 DNA sequence: TGTGCCTGGGGCCGCCGAGGGGGGCTCTACGAGCAGTACTTC.

The chain employs TRBV6-5 and TRBJ2-7, with D hard to call. This CDR3 spans 14 amino acids. V shed 2 bases and J shed 4 bases, with 12 bases lying between them. Per the germline V gene, CDR1 is MNHEY and CDR2 is SVGAGI. CDR3 coding DNA: TGTGCCAGCAGTTACACCCGACAATCTTACGAGCAGTACTTC. Its protein is CASSYTRQSYEQYF.

The chain recombines TRBV18 with TRBJ1-4, with a tentative D call TRBD1 (5 bases). CDR3 length: 16 amino acids. Trimming removed 2 bases from V and 0 bases from J, with 10 bases in between. Germline V gene data show CDR1 as KGHSH and CDR2 as LQKENI. CDR3 nucleotide sequence: TGTGCCAGCTCACCATCCGACAGACCAACTAATGAAAAACTGTTTTTT. Translation: CASSPSDRPTNEKLFF.